A selection of T cell receptor beta chains follows, all from one sample in a study of T-cell reconstitution after alpha-beta-depleted transplantation in children. MiXCR was run by TCRdb on the PCR reads, yielding one entry per CDR3 protein. The sample records about 400,000 distinct CDR3 sequences, roughly 17% being singletons. Material: PBMCs, mostly from graft donor cells, obtained 360 days after TCRalphabeta/CD19-depleted stem cell transplant. The receptors were sampled from a boy younger than two who had a stem cell transplant for Wiskott-Aldrich syndrome, so the T cells may come from the graft donor. CDR3s include the opening cysteine and the closing phenylalanine or tryptophan. The order of the fields is J gene, clone size, V gene, D gene, CDR3 DNA, CDR3 protein. D genes are given only for firm matches. Some rows have no size entry. The others give once, few or many, or a class for an expanded clone.

J: TRBJ2-5
size: many
V: TRBV15
D: -
DNA: TGTGCCACCAGCAGAGATAGTCAGGAGACCCAGTACTTC
CDR3: CATSRDSQETQYF

J: TRBJ1-1
size: -
V: TRBV18
D: -
DNA: TGTGCCAGCTCACCCCTCGGACACACGAACACTGAAGCTTTCTTT
CDR3: CASSPLGHTNTEAFF

J: TRBJ2-5
size: -
V: TRBV5-1
D: TRBD1
DNA: TGCGCCAGCACACGGACAGGGGCGGAGGGGGAGACCCAGTACTTC
CDR3: CASTRTGAEGETQYF

J: TRBJ1-4
size: -
V: TRBV28
D: TRBD1
DNA: TGTGCCAGCAGTGGCCGCACAGGGGCGGTAAATGAAAAACTGTTTTTT
CDR3: CASSGRTGAVNEKLFF

J: TRBJ1-5
size: -
V: TRBV6-1
D: TRBD1
DNA: TGTGCCAGCAGAGCCGGGACAGGGACACTTCGCAATCAGCCCCAGCATTTT
CDR3: CASRAGTGTLRNQPQHF

J: TRBJ2-1
size: few
V: TRBV6-2/TRBV6-3
D: TRBD1
DNA: TGTGCCAGCAGTAGGGGACAGGCGACCTACAATGAGCAGTTCTTC
CDR3: CASSRGQATYNEQFF

J: TRBJ2-5
size: -
V: TRBV11-2
D: TRBD1
DNA: TGTGCCAGCAGCTTATCTGGCAGGGGGCAAGAGACCCAGTACTTC
CDR3: CASSLSGRGQETQYF

J: TRBJ1-5
size: -
V: TRBV19
D: -
DNA: TGTGCCAGTACCCGGGCGCGGACGGAACCGTACAATCAGCCCCAGCATTTT
CDR3: CASTRARTEPYNQPQHF

J: TRBJ1-6
size: many
V: TRBV20-1
D: -
DNA: TGCAGTGCTAGCGACAGTCCCCATTTGAGTTCACCCCTCCACTTT
CDR3: CSASDSPHLSSPLHF

J: TRBJ2-3
size: few
V: TRBV3-1
D: -
DNA: TGTGCCAGCAGCCAAGAACTCTCCCAGTCGCAGTATTTT
CDR3: CASSQELSQSQYF

J: TRBJ2-5
size: few
V: TRBV5-6
D: -
DNA: TGTGCCAGCAGCTTGTTTGTGCAAGAGACCCAGTACTTC
CDR3: CASSLFVQETQYF

J: TRBJ2-2
size: many
V: TRBV12-3/TRBV12-4
D: -
DNA: TGTGCCAGCAGTGTGACAGCGAACACCGGGGAGCTGTTTTTT
CDR3: CASSVTANTGELFF

J: TRBJ2-2
size: -
V: TRBV24-1
D: TRBD1
DNA: TGTGCCACCAGTGATCCGACCGGGACAGGGAAAAAAGGAGGGGAGCTGTTTTTT
CDR3: CATSDPTGTGKKGGELFF

J: TRBJ1-1
size: -
V: TRBV12-3/TRBV12-4
D: -
DNA: TGTGCCAGCAGAACAACTGCGAACACTGAAGCTTTCTTT
CDR3: CASRTTANTEAFF

J: TRBJ2-7
size: few
V: TRBV4-1
D: TRBD1
DNA: TGCGCCAGCAGCCAAGGAAGGGGGCGATGGGAGCAGTACTTC
CDR3: CASSQGRGRWEQYF

J: TRBJ2-5
size: few
V: TRBV27
D: TRBD1
DNA: TGTGCCAGCAGTCCCAGGGGGTACGTGGAGACCCAGTACTTC
CDR3: CASSPRGYVETQYF

J: TRBJ2-3
size: few
V: TRBV5-1
D: -
DNA: TGCGCCAGCTCTCTCGCGGGCGAGGCAGATACGCAGTATTTT
CDR3: CASSLAGEADTQYF

J: TRBJ2-1
size: -
V: TRBV7-8
D: TRBD2
DNA: TGTGCCAGTCGATTAGCGGGAGGGCCCTCCTTC
CDR3: CASRLAGGPSF

J: TRBJ2-1
size: few
V: TRBV5-1
D: TRBD2
DNA: TGCGCCAGCCGCGGCGGGGTGACTAGCGAGCAGTTCTTC
CDR3: CASRGGVTSEQFF

J: TRBJ1-1
size: -
V: TRBV11-1
D: -
DNA: TGTGCCAGCAGCTTGGGTTACAGGTATATGAACACTGAAGCTTTCTTT
CDR3: CASSLGYRYMNTEAFF

J: TRBJ2-7
size: few
V: TRBV12-3/TRBV12-4
D: TRBD2
DNA: TGTGCCAGCAGTCATCGACTAGCGGGGGAGTACGAGCAGTACTTC
CDR3: CASSHRLAGEYEQYF

J: TRBJ1-1
size: many
V: TRBV12-3/TRBV12-4
D: -
DNA: TGTGCCAGCAGTTTTAAGGCGAACACTGAAGCTTTCTTT
CDR3: CASSFKANTEAFF

J: TRBJ2-1
size: -
V: TRBV29-1
D: TRBD1
DNA: TGCAGCGTTGGACGGGACAGGGGTAATGAGCAGTTCTTC
CDR3: CSVGRDRGNEQFF

J: TRBJ2-5
size: -
V: TRBV15
D: TRBD1
DNA: TGTGCCACCAGCAGCTCGGGACAGGGGTCGGAGACCCAGTACTTC
CDR3: CATSSSGQGSETQYF

J: TRBJ2-7
size: few
V: TRBV15
D: TRBD2
DNA: TGTGCCACCAGCAGAGATACACCTTCTAGCGGGAGCTCCTACGAGCAGTACTTC
CDR3: CATSRDTPSSGSSYEQYF

J: TRBJ2-7
size: -
V: TRBV7-8
D: -
DNA: TGTGCCAGCAGCTTCGCAGCCATCCCCTACGAGCAGTACTTC
CDR3: CASSFAAIPYEQYF

J: TRBJ1-2
size: many
V: TRBV29-1
D: -
DNA: TGCAGCGCCGCTTACGGTGGGGACTATGGCTACACCTTC
CDR3: CSAAYGGDYGYTF

J: TRBJ2-7
size: many
V: TRBV6-5
D: TRBD1
DNA: TGTGCCAGCAGTTACTCCGGGGGACAGGGGCCCTACGAGCAGTACTTC
CDR3: CASSYSGGQGPYEQYF

J: TRBJ2-3
size: few
V: TRBV5-1
D: -
DNA: TGCGCCAGCAGCAACCAAGATACGCAGTATTTT
CDR3: CASSNQDTQYF

J: TRBJ2-7
size: few
V: TRBV7-9
D: -
DNA: TGTGCCAGCAGCTTCGCAGCGAACGAGCAGTACTTC
CDR3: CASSFAANEQYF

J: TRBJ1-1
size: -
V: TRBV30
D: TRBD1
DNA: TGTGCCTGGAGAGGGGGCTATGGTGAAGCTTTCTTT
CDR3: CAWRGGYGEAFF

J: TRBJ2-7
size: few
V: TRBV7-9
D: -
DNA: TGTGCCAGCAGCTTAGGGGCCCTAAAGTCCTACGAGCAGTACTTC
CDR3: CASSLGALKSYEQYF

J: TRBJ2-3
size: -
V: TRBV18
D: -
DNA: TGTGCCAGCTCACCATTCCCAGGGGCAGATACGCAGTATTTT
CDR3: CASSPFPGADTQYF

J: TRBJ2-1
size: few
V: TRBV11-2
D: TRBD2
DNA: TGTGCCAGCAGCTCGACTAGCGGGAGTGGTAATGAGCAGTTCTTC
CDR3: CASSSTSGSGNEQFF

J: TRBJ2-4
size: -
V: TRBV14
D: -
DNA: TGTGCCAGCAGCCAAGCAGGGTTTGGGATACCCAAAAACATTCAGTACTTC
CDR3: CASSQAGFGIPKNIQYF

J: TRBJ2-1
size: few
V: TRBV29-1
D: TRBD1
DNA: TGCAGCGGTATCAGGGGGATCACCTACAATGAGCAGTTCTTC
CDR3: CSGIRGITYNEQFF

J: TRBJ2-5
size: -
V: TRBV20-1
D: -
DNA: TGCAGTGCTAGTCCACGGCGGGAGACCCAGTACTTC
CDR3: CSASPRRETQYF

J: TRBJ2-2
size: -
V: TRBV6-1
D: TRBD1
DNA: TGTGCCAGCAGAGGACAGGGGACCGGGGAGCTGTTTTTT
CDR3: CASRGQGTGELFF

J: TRBJ2-5
size: few
V: TRBV29-1
D: -
DNA: TGCAGCGTTGAACAAGGCAGGCAAGAGACCCAGTACTTC
CDR3: CSVEQGRQETQYF

J: TRBJ2-1
size: many
V: TRBV20-1
D: -
DNA: TGCAGTGTCCTACGTGACGGCTCCTACAATGAGCAGTTCTTC
CDR3: CSVLRDGSYNEQFF

J: TRBJ2-1
size: few
V: TRBV19
D: TRBD2
DNA: TGTGCCAGTAGCTTAGCGGGACTGGGGTTAAGCTCCTACAATGAGCAGTTCTTC
CDR3: CASSLAGLGLSSYNEQFF

J: TRBJ2-5
size: few
V: TRBV21-1
D: -
DNA: TGTGCCAGCACCTCACCGACAGGAAAAGAGACCCAGTACTTC
CDR3: CASTSPTGKETQYF

J: TRBJ2-3
size: -
V: TRBV7-9
D: -
DNA: TGTGCCAGCAGCCCCGGGGACACAGATACGCAGTATTTT
CDR3: CASSPGDTDTQYF

J: TRBJ2-1
size: few
V: TRBV5-1
D: TRBD2
DNA: TGCGCCAGCAGCTTGACTAGCGGGGGGGCTGGCAATGAGCAGTTCTTC
CDR3: CASSLTSGGAGNEQFF

J: TRBJ2-1
size: many
V: TRBV12-3/TRBV12-4
D: TRBD2
DNA: TGTGCCAGCAGTTTAAGACTAGCGACCTACAATGAGCAGTTCTTC
CDR3: CASSLRLATYNEQFF

J: TRBJ2-2
size: -
V: TRBV4-2
D: -
DNA: TGTGCCAGCAGCCAAGAAACTAGGGACACCGGGGAGCTGTTTTTT
CDR3: CASSQETRDTGELFF

J: TRBJ2-3
size: many
V: TRBV12-3/TRBV12-4
D: TRBD2
DNA: TGTGCCAGCAGCGGACTAGCGTCCACAGATACGCAGTATTTT
CDR3: CASSGLASTDTQYF

J: TRBJ2-7
size: few
V: TRBV7-9
D: -
DNA: TGTGCCAGCAGCTTAAACGGGCCCCCCGAGCAGTACTTC
CDR3: CASSLNGPPEQYF

J: TRBJ2-3
size: many
V: TRBV6-5
D: -
DNA: TGTGCCAGCAGTTACTCACTAGCTCTATCGTTGGATACGCAGTATTTT
CDR3: CASSYSLALSLDTQYF

J: TRBJ2-1
size: few
V: TRBV5-1
D: -
DNA: TGCGCCAGCAGCTTGAAAGTACCCGGGGCCTCTTCCTCCTACAATGAGCAGTTCTTC
CDR3: CASSLKVPGASSSYNEQFF

J: TRBJ2-1
size: -
V: TRBV15
D: -
DNA: TGTGCCACCAGCACCACTTACAATGAGCAGTTCTTC
CDR3: CATSTTYNEQFF

J: TRBJ2-1
size: few
V: TRBV5-4
D: -
DNA: TGTGCCAGCAGCTTGGCCAGGAGGGCTGAGCAGTTCTTC
CDR3: CASSLARRAEQFF

J: TRBJ2-1
size: few
V: TRBV6-5
D: TRBD1
DNA: TGTGCCAGCAGTTACTCGAAGAGGGACAGGGCGTGGAATGAGCAGTTCTTC
CDR3: CASSYSKRDRAWNEQFF

J: TRBJ2-4
size: few
V: TRBV20-1
D: -
DNA: TGCAGTGCTCCAACTCTAGCCAAAAACATTCAGTACTTC
CDR3: CSAPTLAKNIQYF

J: TRBJ2-7
size: -
V: TRBV11-2
D: TRBD1
DNA: TGTGCCAGCAGCTTAAAGGGGACAGCCCTCTACGAGCAGTACTTC
CDR3: CASSLKGTALYEQYF

J: TRBJ2-5
size: -
V: TRBV12-3/TRBV12-4
D: TRBD1
DNA: TGTGCCAGCACCGGAGACAGGGAAGAGACCCAGTACTTC
CDR3: CASTGDREETQYF

J: TRBJ2-3
size: many
V: TRBV7-2
D: -
DNA: TGTGCCAGCAGCTCCCAACTTGGGACAGATACGCAGTATTTT
CDR3: CASSSQLGTDTQYF

J: TRBJ2-1
size: many
V: TRBV10-3
D: -
DNA: TGTGCCATCGTCAGATGGCGTGAGCAGTTCTTC
CDR3: CAIVRWREQFF

J: TRBJ2-7
size: few
V: TRBV29-1
D: TRBD2
DNA: TGCAGCGTGTGGGGGAAGCGCCTAGCGGGAGCCCCCTACGAGCAGTACTTC
CDR3: CSVWGKRLAGAPYEQYF